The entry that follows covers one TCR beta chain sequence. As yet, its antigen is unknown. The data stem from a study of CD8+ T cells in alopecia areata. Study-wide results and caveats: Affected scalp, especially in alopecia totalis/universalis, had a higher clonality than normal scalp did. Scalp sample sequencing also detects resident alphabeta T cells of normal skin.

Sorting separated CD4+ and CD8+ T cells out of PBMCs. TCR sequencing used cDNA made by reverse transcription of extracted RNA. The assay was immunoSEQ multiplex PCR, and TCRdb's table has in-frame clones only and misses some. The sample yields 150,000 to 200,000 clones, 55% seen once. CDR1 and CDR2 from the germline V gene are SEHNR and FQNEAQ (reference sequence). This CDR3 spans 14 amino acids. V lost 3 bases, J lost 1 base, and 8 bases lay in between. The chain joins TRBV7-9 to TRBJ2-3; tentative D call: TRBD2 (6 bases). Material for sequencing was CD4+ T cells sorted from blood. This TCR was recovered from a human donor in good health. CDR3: CASSFGGGTDTQYF. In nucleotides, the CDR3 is TGTGCCAGCAGCTTTGGAGGGGGCACAGATACGCAGTATTTT.